This T cell receptor (beta chain) was recovered during a study of T cells in localized non-small cell lung cancer. Some clones are missing from TCRdb's copy, which holds only in-frame ones; the method was immunoSEQ multiplex PCR. Seen here are around 3,100 clones, around a fifth observed once, and the top ten hold 6.5%. Germline V gene data show CDR1 as SGDLS and CDR2 as YYNGEE. The CDR3 runs 13 residues. V gave up 5 bases and J gave up 5 bases; unmatched junction bases: 5. The sequenced sample was lung tumor tissue, obtained before any cancer treatment. The chain recombines TRBV9 with TRBJ1-1; 8 bases map to TRBD1. This sequence originates from a man aged 18 to 49 with stage II lung adenocarcinoma. In nucleotides, the CDR3 is TGTGCCAGCAGACAGGGGGAAGGTACTGAAGCTTTCTTT. It translates to CASRQGEGTEAFF.